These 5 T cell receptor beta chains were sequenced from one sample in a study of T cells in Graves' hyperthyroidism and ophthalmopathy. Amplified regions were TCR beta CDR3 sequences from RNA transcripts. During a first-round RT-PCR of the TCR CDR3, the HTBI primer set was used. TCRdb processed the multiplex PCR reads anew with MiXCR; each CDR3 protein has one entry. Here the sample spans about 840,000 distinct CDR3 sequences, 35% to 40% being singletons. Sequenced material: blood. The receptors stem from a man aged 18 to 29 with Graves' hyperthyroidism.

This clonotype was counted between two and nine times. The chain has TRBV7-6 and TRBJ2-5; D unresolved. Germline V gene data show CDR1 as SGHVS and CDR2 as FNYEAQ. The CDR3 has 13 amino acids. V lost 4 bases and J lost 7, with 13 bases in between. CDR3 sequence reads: CASSSTVSVTQYF. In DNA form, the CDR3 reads TGTGCCAGCAGCTCCACCGTCTCGGTGACCCAGTACTTC.

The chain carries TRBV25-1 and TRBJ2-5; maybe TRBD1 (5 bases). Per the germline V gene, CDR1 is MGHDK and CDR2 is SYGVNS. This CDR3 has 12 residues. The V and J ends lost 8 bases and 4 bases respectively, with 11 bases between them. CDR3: CASVTRGETQYF. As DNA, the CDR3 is TGTGCCAGCGTGACAAGGGGAGAGACCCAGTACTTC.

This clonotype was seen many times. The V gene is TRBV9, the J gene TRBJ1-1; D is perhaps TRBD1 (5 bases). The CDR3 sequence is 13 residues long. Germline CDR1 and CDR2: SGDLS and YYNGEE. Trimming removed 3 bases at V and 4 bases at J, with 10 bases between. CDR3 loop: CASSGERGTEAFF. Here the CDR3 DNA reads TGTGCCAGCAGCGGTGAGAGGGGCACTGAAGCTTTCTTT.

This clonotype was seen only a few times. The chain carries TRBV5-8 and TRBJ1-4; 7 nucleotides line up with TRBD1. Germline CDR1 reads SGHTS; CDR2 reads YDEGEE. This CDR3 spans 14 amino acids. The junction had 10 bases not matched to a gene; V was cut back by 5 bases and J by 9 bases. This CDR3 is CASSWRGQKKKLFF. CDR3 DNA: TGTGCCAGCAGTTGGCGGGGACAGAAGAAAAAACTGTTTTTT.

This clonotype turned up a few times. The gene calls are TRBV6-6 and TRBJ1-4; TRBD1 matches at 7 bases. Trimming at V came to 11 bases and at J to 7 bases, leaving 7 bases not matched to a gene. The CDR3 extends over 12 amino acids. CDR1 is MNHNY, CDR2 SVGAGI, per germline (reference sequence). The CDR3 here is CAGRQGGEKLFF. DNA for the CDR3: TGTGCCGGGCGACAGGGTGGTGAAAAACTGTTTTTT.